Below are 21 T cell receptor beta chains sequenced from a single sample in a study of blood T cells in healthy people across ages. The second PCR ran about 6 to 12 cycles with a sample-barcoded 5' primer and J-beta primers. TCRdb called the 5' RACE reads again in MiXCR, with one record for every CDR3 protein. The sample records some 760,000 distinct CDR3 sequences, approximately 25% being singletons. This sample was also put to use in a study of T cells of mothers and their children.

What was sequenced was blood. The receptors were sampled from a boy aged 10-17 years in good health.

This clonotype has more than one count but fewer than ten. The chain employs TRBV24-1 and TRBJ2-3; D gene unclear. From germline, CDR1 is KGHDR and CDR2 SFDVKD. This CDR3 comprises 15 residues. V lost 6 bases to trimming and J lost 0 bases, with 12 bases between them. CDR3: CATSFLQDSTDTQYF. The DNA of the CDR3 is TGTGCCACCAGTTTCCTACAAGATAGCACAGATACGCAGTATTTT.

J is TRBJ1-2 and V is TRBV7-2, with D perhaps matching TRBD1 (5 bases). This CDR3 has 17 amino acids. From germline, CDR1 is SGHTA and CDR2 FQGNSA. The V end was cut by 1 base, the J end by 4 bases, with 19 bases between. The CDR3 protein is CASSLESGGGGSYGYTF. The CDR3 nucleotides are TGTGCCAGCAGCTTAGAATCTGGGGGGGGAGGTAGCTATGGCTACACCTTC. Combining the CDR3 with reference TRBV7-2 and TRBJ1-2 gives the whole variable domain GAGVSQSPSNKVTEKGKDVELRCDPISGHTALYWYRQSLGQGLEFLIYFQGNSAPDKSGLPSDRFSAERTGGSVSTLTIQRTQQEDSAVYLCASSLESGGGGSYGYTFGSGTRLTVV.

The chain is built from TRBV29-1 and TRBJ2-5; 9 bases fit TRBD2. This CDR3 is 15 amino acids long. Trimming cost V 7 bases and J 2 bases; bases outside gene matches: 11. Germline CDR1 is SQVTM and CDR2 is ANQGSEA. This CDR3 is CSAARRLADQETQYF. CDR3 nucleotides: TGCAGCGCCGCACGACGACTAGCGGATCAAGAGACCCAGTACTTC.

This clonotype has at least ten counts. The chain is built from TRBV7-9 and TRBJ1-1; D is ambiguous. The V gene's germline CDR1 is SEHNR and CDR2 FQNEAQ (reference sequence). V lost 5 bases and J lost 1, with 2 bases in between. The CDR3 runs 11 residues. CDR3 residues: CASSGNTEAFF. Here the CDR3 DNA reads TGTGCCAGCAGCGGGAACACTGAAGCTTTCTTT.

The gene calls are TRBV29-1 and TRBJ2-4, with D perhaps TRBD1 or TRBD2 (5 bases each). This CDR3 is 16 amino acids long. CDR1 SQVTM and CDR2 ANQGSEA come from the germline V gene. The ends were cut back, 6 bases at V and 3 bases at J, with 21 bases in the middle. The CDR3 loop is CSVANSGTSGKNIQYF. In nucleotides, the CDR3 is TGCAGCGTCGCCAACTCCGGGACCTCGGGCAAAAACATTCAGTACTTC.

The count of this clonotype is one. This chain links TRBV6-2 or TRBV6-3 with TRBJ1-1, with unresolved D. The CDR3 is made up of 17 amino acids. V was shortened by 2 bases and J by 1 base, with 17 bases between the two germline ends. The germline V gene has CDR1 MNHEY and CDR2 SVGEGT. DNA for the CDR3: TGTGCCAGCAGTTACCCTTTAGTCGGGGATGAGAACACTGAAGCTTTCTTT. It encodes CASSYPLVGDENTEAFF.

Only a few counts were recorded for this clonotype. The genes are TRBV29-1 and TRBJ2-7; D is possibly TRBD1 or TRBD2 (5 bases each). The CDR3 totals 12 residues. Trimming cost V 5 bases and J 3 bases, with 11 bases left between them. Germline CDR1 is SQVTM and CDR2 is ANQGSEA. The CDR3 region has the DNA TGCAGCGTTAGCTCAGGGAGCTACGAGCAGTACTTC. Translating gives CSVSSGSYEQYF.

The chain is built from TRBV6-2 or TRBV6-3 and TRBJ1-4; perhaps TRBD1 as D (6 bases). The V gene lost 8 bases and the J gene lost 8 bases, with 18 bases spanning the gap. The germline V gene has CDR1 MNHEY and CDR2 SVGEGT. The CDR3 sequence is 14 residues long. CDR3 sequence reads: CASGTTRRGEKLFF. CDR3 bases: TGTGCCAGCGGGACAACTCGGCGTGGCGAAAAACTGTTTTTT.

DNA for the CDR3: TGTGCCAGCAGCCAGGTGGGAGCCAACATTCAGTACTTC. As protein: CASSQVGANIQYF. This chain links TRBV7-2 with TRBJ2-4, with D possibly being TRBD2 (5 bases). This CDR3 is built from 13 residues. V shed 5 bases and J shed 7 bases, with 12 bases lying between them. Germline CDR1 is SGHTA and CDR2 is FQGNSA.

This sequence joins TRBV11-3 and TRBJ2-1, with 7 bases aligning to TRBD1. V gave up 7 bases and J gave up 5 bases; unmatched junction bases: 5. CDR3 length: 13 amino acids. Per the germline V gene, CDR1 is SGHNT and CDR2 is YENEEA. CDR3 bases: TGTGCCAGCAAAGGTCAGGGGGACAATGAGCAGTTCTTC. Amino acid sequence: CASKGQGDNEQFF.

This clonotype was observed a handful of times. The V and J genes are TRBV20-1 and TRBJ2-1; 11 nucleotides agree with TRBD2. Per the germline V gene, CDR1 is DFQATT and CDR2 is SNEGSKA (reference sequence). This CDR3 is built from 16 residues. With V trimmed by 4 bases and J by 4 bases, 9 bases remained unmatched. The CDR3 DNA is TGCAGTGCTACGGGATCCGGGACTAGCGGATACAATGAGCAGTTCTTC. Amino acids: CSATGSGTSGYNEQFF.

This clonotype was counted a few times. The chain carries TRBV5-6 and TRBJ2-1, with D perhaps TRBD2 (5 bases). CDR3 length: 12 amino acids. Trimming removed 0 bases at V and 14 bases at J, with 12 bases between. Germline V gene data show CDR1 as SGHDT and CDR2 as YYEEEE. CDR3 in amino acids: CASSLVEMREFF. The CDR3 DNA reads as TGTGCCAGCAGCTTGGTTGAGATGAGGGAGTTCTTC.

This clonotype was seen a single time. The CDR3 bases are TGTGCCAGCAGCCAAGACGCAGTCCCGCGTCGCGGCTACACCTTC. Encoded protein: CASSQDAVPRRGYTF. The rearrangement uses TRBV5-5 and TRBJ1-2; D remains unclear. The CDR3 is 15 amino acids. Looked up from germline, CDR1 is SGHKS and CDR2 is YYEKEE (reference sequence). V lost 4 bases and J 8 bases, leaving 21 bases between the germline ends.

This rearrangement joins TRBV20-1 to TRBJ1-1, with D maybe TRBD1 (5 bases). Trimming left V 3 bases short and J 4 bases short, with 18 bases between. CDR1 is DFQATT, CDR2 SNEGSKA, per germline (reference sequence). The CDR3 is 15 amino acids. The CDR3 sequence: CSASTRDLPGTEAFF. As DNA, the CDR3 is TGCAGTGCTAGTACCAGGGATCTCCCTGGCACTGAAGCTTTCTTT.

V is TRBV28 and J is TRBJ1-2, with 8 bases that match TRBD1. The V gene end was trimmed by 3 bases and the J gene end by 9 bases; junction bases not matched to a gene: 3. Per the germline V gene, CDR1 is MDHEN and CDR2 is SYDVKM. The CDR3 consists of 12 residues. CDR3 loop: CASSLDRDRYTF. The CDR3, as DNA: TGTGCCAGCAGTTTGGACAGGGACCGCTACACCTTC.

As for this clonotype: The junction and the germline gene differ at one end; a read error may be behind it. The CDR3 region is CANSQDPNEGEQYF. The CDR3 coding sequence is TGCGCCAACAGCCAAGATCCCAATGAGGGGGAGCAGTACTTC. The chain is built from TRBV4-3 and TRBJ2-5; tentative D call: TRBD1 (6 bases). Germline-derived CDR1 and CDR2 are LGHNA and YSLEER. The length of the CDR3 is 14 residues.

This sequence joins TRBV7-9 and TRBJ2-2; D uncertain. The CDR3 contains 14 residues. The V end lost 9 bases, the J end lost 1 base, and 12 bases lay between the germline ends. Per germline, CDR1 SEHNR and CDR2 FQNEAQ (reference sequence). The CDR3 nucleotides are TGTGCCAGAGATGGAACAGAGAACACCGGGGAGCTGTTTTTT. This gives the protein CARDGTENTGELFF.

The rearrangement uses TRBV12-3 or TRBV12-4 and TRBJ1-1; 7 bases are a match to TRBD1. The CDR3 is made up of 14 amino acids. The V and J ends lost 6 bases and 0 bases, in that order; junction bases with no gene match: 4. The CDR3 DNA sequence: TGTGCCAGCAGGGCGGACAGGATGAACACTGAAGCTTTCTTT. The encoded protein is CASRADRMNTEAFF.

This clonotype was seen a single time. This rearrangement joins TRBV5-1 to TRBJ1-4, with no clear D. Deletions cut 0 bases from V and 6 bases from J, with 12 bases between. Germline V lookup: CDR1 SGHRS, CDR2 YFSETQ. The CDR3 is made up of 15 amino acids. The CDR3 DNA sequence: TGCGCCAGCAGCTTGGAACGGACCCCTGATGAAAAACTGTTTTTT. Translation gives CASSLERTPDEKLFF.

Notes on this clonotype: The germline gene is not matched at one end of the junction; a read error may be the cause. The rearrangement links TRBV7-2 to TRBJ2-5, with D unresolved. The DNA end lines up better with TRBJ2-7; the J call may be wrong. CDR3 size: 14 residues. Looked up from germline, CDR1 is SGHTA and CDR2 is FQGNSA. DNA for the CDR3: TGTGCCGGCAGCCCCTCAGCAGGCCCTTACGAGCAGTACTTC. Its protein product is CAGSPSAGPYEQYF.

This clonotype has just a few counts. CDR3 loop: CASSGPSGTAIGNTIYF. The CDR3 DNA sequence: TGTGCCAGCAGCGGGCCATCCGGGACAGCAATTGGAAACACCATATATTTT. This chain links TRBV9 with TRBJ1-3; 7 bases line up with TRBD1. V lost 3 bases and J lost 3; bases outside the gene matches: 12. The V gene's germline CDR1 is SGDLS and CDR2 YYNGEE. This CDR3 spans 17 amino acids.